This entry lists 8 T cell receptor beta chains sequenced from one sample in a study of T cell clonotyping in hematopoietic cell transplantation. Repertoires were generated with immunoSEQ multiplex PCR, while TCRdb's copy carries only in-frame clones and drops some. The sample has fewer than 50,000 clones; 70% to 90% are singletons. Time point described: recipient sample about 28 days before transplant, after cytoreduction. The sequencing here drew on peripheral blood mononuclear cells, taken before stem cell transplant. These receptors came from a man aged 55 to 70 with biphenotypic leukemia. Some clones in this sample may be carry-over from other donors' samples.

The chain links TRBV28 to TRBJ2-1, with D uncertain. The CDR3 runs 11 residues. With 6 bases removed from V and 8 bases from J, the gap between germline ends came to 8 bases. CDR1 is MDHEN, CDR2 SYDVKM, per germline. CDR3 residues: CASSLDHEQFF. DNA for the CDR3: TGTGCCAGCAGCCTAGATCATGAGCAGTTCTTC.

The chain recombines TRBV6-5 with TRBJ1-2; 8 nucleotides match TRBD1. Germline CDR1 reads MNHEY; CDR2 reads SVGAGI. CDR3 size: 13 residues. V shed 2 bases, J shed 7 bases, and the junction held 3 bases outside the gene matches. CDR3 sequence: CASSYGTGVGYTF. CDR3 coding DNA: TGTGCCAGCAGTTACGGGACAGGCGTTGGCTACACCTTC.

J is TRBJ1-2 and V is TRBV4-3; no clear D gene. Germline V gene data show CDR1 as LGHNA and CDR2 as YSLEER. Trimming shortened V by 0 bases and J by 2 bases, and 10 bases separated the two germline ends. This CDR3 contains 15 residues. CDR3: CASSQDSLTNYGYTF. The CDR3 bases are TGCGCCAGCAGCCAAGATTCGCTGACCAACTATGGCTACACCTTC.

In this sample, this clone turned up once. The V gene is TRBV5-6, the J gene TRBJ1-2, with D maybe TRBD1 (6 bases). Trimming removed 4 bases from V and 4 bases from J, with 8 bases in between. CDR1 is SGHDT, CDR2 YYEEEE, per germline. The CDR3 contains 12 residues. The CDR3 here is CASSPDSYGYTF. CDR3 sequence (DNA): TGTGCCAGCAGCCCGGACAGCTATGGCTACACCTTC.

This clone was seen just once. V and J are TRBV28 and TRBJ1-2; D is perhaps TRBD1 (6 bases). V shed 6 bases and J shed 5 bases, with 19 bases lying between them. In germline, CDR1 is MDHEN, CDR2 SYDVKM. CDR3 size: 15 residues. CDR3 protein: CASRIPEGVSYGYTF. CDR3 DNA: TGTGCCAGCAGGATACCTGAGGGGGTGTCTTATGGCTACACCTTC.

This chain uses TRBV5-1 with TRBJ2-1, with 10 bases fitting TRBD2. The trim removed 2 bases at V and 6 bases at J, leaving 5 bases unmatched. Germline assignment: CDR1 SGHRS and CDR2 YFSETQ. The CDR3 spans 15 residues. The CDR3 bases are TGCGCCAGCAGCTTCCTAGCGGGAGAAGGCAATGAGCAGTTCTTC. It specifies CASSFLAGEGNEQFF.

This chain joins TRBV2 and TRBJ2-6, with TRBD1 as a possible D gene (6 bases). The ends were cut back, 6 bases at V and 0 bases at J, with 21 bases in the middle. Germline V gene lookup returns CDR1 SNHLY and CDR2 FYNNEI. The CDR3 has 19 amino acids. CDR3 protein: CASSGTYRDPSSGANVLTF. CDR3 nucleotides: TGTGCCAGCAGCGGGACCTACAGGGACCCGAGCTCTGGGGCCAACGTCCTGACTTTC. Full variable domain (outside the CDR3, taken from reference TRBV2 and TRBJ2-6): EPEVTQTPSHQVTQMGQEVILRCVPISNHLYFYWYRQILGQKVEFLVSFYNNEISEKSEIFDDQFSVERPDGSNFTLKIRSTKLEDSAMYFCASSGTYRDPSSGANVLTFGAGSRLTVL.

The chain carries TRBV28 and TRBJ1-3; unclear D gene. The germline CDR1 and CDR2 sequences are MDHEN and SYDVKM. CDR3 length equals 16 residues. V dropped 5 bases and J dropped 0 bases, with 14 bases sitting between them. The CDR3 coding sequence is TGTGCCAGCAGTCCCTCGGAGGTTGACTCTGGAAACACCATATATTTT. Translating it yields CASSPSEVDSGNTIYF.